These 11 T cell receptor beta chains were all obtained from the same sample, sequenced in a study of low-dose radiotherapy and immunotherapy resistance in tumors. It was with a constant-region primer and a V-primer adapter that TCRs were amplified over approximately 20 PCR cycles. TCRdb ran MiXCR on the reads and lists one entry per CDR3 protein. The profile shows 50,000 or so distinct CDR3 sequences, roughly 31% of them singletons. Time point specified: after trial treatment. Documented treatment: LDRT plus nivolumab, ipilimumab, low-dose cyclophosphamide and aspirin (RACIN trial). Source: PBMCs, taken after low-dose radiotherapy plus immunotherapy. The receptors come from a male donor with rectosigmoid adenocarcinoma.

The chain recombines TRBV6-5 with TRBJ1-1; no firm D call. The CDR3 loop spans 11 amino acids. Germline V CDR1 and CDR2: MNHEY, SVGAGI. The germline V and J ends were trimmed by 6 bases and 11 bases, with 13 bases remaining between them. CDR3 residues: CASRDPPDAFF. CDR3 nucleotide sequence: TGTGCCAGCAGGGACCCGCCGGACGCTTTCTTT.

The gene calls are TRBV6-2 or TRBV6-3 and TRBJ2-1, with 13 bases aligning to TRBD2. The CDR3 loop spans 15 amino acids. V shed 6 bases and J 9 bases; nucleotides not matched to a gene: 8. Germline assignment: CDR1 MNHEY and CDR2 SVGEGT. The CDR3: CASRLTSGRAPEQFF. Written as DNA, the CDR3 is TGTGCCAGCAGACTCACTAGCGGGAGGGCCCCTGAGCAGTTCTTC.

V usage is TRBV5-1 and J usage is TRBJ1-3; tentative D call: TRBD1 (6 bases). V lost 4 bases, J lost 3 bases, and 14 bases lay in between. This CDR3 spans 15 amino acids. Germline V gives CDR1 SGHRS, CDR2 YFSETQ. This CDR3 reads CASSATGTIGNTIYF. CDR3 sequence (DNA): TGCGCCAGCAGCGCCACCGGGACAATTGGAAACACCATATATTTT.

This clonotype was counted many times. This chain uses TRBV5-4 with TRBJ1-3; 7 bases match TRBD1. The CDR3 covers 15 residues. Germline loops: CDR1 SGHNT, CDR2 YYREEE (reference sequence). Unmatched junction bases numbered 5, after V lost 4 bases and J lost 1 base. DNA for the CDR3: TGTGCCAGCAGCCGAGAGACAGGGTCTGGAAACACCATATATTTT. Translation gives CASSRETGSGNTIYF.

This clonotype showed up many times. V is TRBV5-6 and J is TRBJ1-3; 7 bases fit TRBD1. The CDR3 extends over 14 amino acids. V gave up 3 bases and J gave up 8 bases; unmatched junction bases: 8. Germline V gene data show CDR1 as SGHDT and CDR2 as YYEEEE. The CDR3 DNA reads as TGTGCCAGCAGCTCGACAGGGAGTAGAGACACCATATATTTT. Translating gives CASSSTGSRDTIYF.

This clonotype was seen at least ten times. The chain employs TRBV30 and TRBJ1-5; 9 bases align to TRBD1. This CDR3 has 15 residues. V shed 3 bases and J 7 bases; nucleotides not matched to a gene: 10. CDR1 and CDR2 from the germline V gene are GTSNPN and SVGIG (reference sequence). The CDR3 reads CAWRGTGGTGQPQHF. In nucleotides, the CDR3 is TGTGCCTGGAGGGGAACAGGGGGCACGGGGCAGCCCCAGCATTTT.

This clonotype came up a few times. The chain uses TRBV5-1 and TRBJ2-1; D gene unclear. V was shortened by 1 base and J by 8 bases, with 13 bases between the two germline ends. The V gene's germline CDR1 is SGHRS and CDR2 YFSETQ. The CDR3 is 14 amino acids. CDR3 sequence: CASSLFGDLYEQFF. CDR3 coding DNA: TGCGCCAGCAGCTTGTTCGGCGATTTATATGAGCAGTTCTTC.

In its sample, this clonotype was seen many times. The chain combines TRBV2 with TRBJ1-2, with D uncertain. The CDR3 covers 10 residues. Trimming shortened V by 6 bases and J by 6 bases, and 5 bases separated the two germline ends. In germline, CDR1 is SNHLY, CDR2 FYNNEI. For the CDR3, the DNA is TGTGCCAGCAGACTGCATGGCTACACCTTC. It codes for CASRLHGYTF.

This clonotype was seen many times. CDR3 amino acids: CATQTGTDTGELFF. CDR3 in DNA: TGTGCCACTCAAACCGGGACAGACACCGGGGAGCTGTTTTTT. This chain links TRBV24-1 with TRBJ2-2; 7 nucleotides agree with TRBD1. The length of the CDR3 is 14 residues. Trimming took 10 bases from V and 3 from J; bases not matched to a gene: 7. Germline values: CDR1 KGHDR, CDR2 SFDVKD.

This clonotype is a singleton in its sample. The V gene is TRBV29-1, the J gene TRBJ2-7; 7 bases fit TRBD1. The CDR3 runs 13 residues. V shed 5 bases and J 6 bases; nucleotides not matched to a gene: 10. Looked up from germline, CDR1 is SQVTM and CDR2 is ANQGSEA. The CDR3 spells CSVRPGGIAEQYF. CDR3 nucleotide sequence: TGCAGCGTTAGGCCAGGGGGAATAGCCGAGCAGTACTTC.

The chain combines TRBV4-1 with TRBJ2-1, with 7 bases lining up with TRBD1. In germline, CDR1 is MGHRA, CDR2 YSYEKL. The length of the CDR3 is 14 residues. V shed 0 bases and J 8 bases; nucleotides not matched to a gene: 4. CDR3 loop: CASSQDKGADEQFF. For the CDR3, the DNA is TGCGCCAGCAGCCAAGACAAGGGGGCCGATGAGCAGTTCTTC.